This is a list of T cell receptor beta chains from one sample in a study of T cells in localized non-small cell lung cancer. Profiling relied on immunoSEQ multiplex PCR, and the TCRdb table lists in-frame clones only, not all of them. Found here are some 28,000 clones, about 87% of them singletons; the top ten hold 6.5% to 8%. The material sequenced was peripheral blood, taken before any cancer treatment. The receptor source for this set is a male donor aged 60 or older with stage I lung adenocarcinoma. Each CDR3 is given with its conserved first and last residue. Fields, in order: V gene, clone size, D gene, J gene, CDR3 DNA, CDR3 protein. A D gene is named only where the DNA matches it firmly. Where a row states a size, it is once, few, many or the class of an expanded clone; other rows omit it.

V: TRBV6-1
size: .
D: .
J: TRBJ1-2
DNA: TGTGCCAGCAGTGTACACGACTATGGCTACACCTTC
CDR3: CASSVHDYGYTF

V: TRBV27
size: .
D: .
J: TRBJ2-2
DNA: TGTGCCAGCAGTCGCACAGCGAACACCGGGGAGCTGTTTTTT
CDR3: CASSRTANTGELFF

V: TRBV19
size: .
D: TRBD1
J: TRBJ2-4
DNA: TGTGCCAGTAGTATTCGAAATGACAGGGGCATTCAGTACTTC
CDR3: CASSIRNDRGIQYF

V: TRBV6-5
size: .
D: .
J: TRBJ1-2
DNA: TGTGCCAGCATTGATCCCGGAGGAGGAAACTATGGCTACACCTTC
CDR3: CASIDPGGGNYGYTF

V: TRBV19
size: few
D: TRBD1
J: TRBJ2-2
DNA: TGTGCCAGTAGTAGAGGACAGGGGACCGGGGAGCTGTTTTTT
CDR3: CASSRGQGTGELFF

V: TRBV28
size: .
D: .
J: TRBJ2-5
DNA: TGTGCCAGCAGTTCATCGGGCCCCCTAGGGACCCAGTACTTC
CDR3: CASSSSGPLGTQYF

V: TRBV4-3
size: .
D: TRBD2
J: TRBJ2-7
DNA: TGCGCCAGCAGCTTAGGACTAGACTACGAGCAGTACTTC
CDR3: CASSLGLDYEQYF

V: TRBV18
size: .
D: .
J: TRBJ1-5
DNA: TGTGCCAGCTCACCTGGCACAGATCAGCCCCAGCATTTT
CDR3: CASSPGTDQPQHF

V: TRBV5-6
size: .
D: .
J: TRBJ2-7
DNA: TGTGCCAGCAGAAGTAGCTCCTACGAGCAGTACTTC
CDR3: CASRSSSYEQYF

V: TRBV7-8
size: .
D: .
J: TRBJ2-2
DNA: TGTGCCAGCAGCGCTCTTGGGGGTACAAACACCGGGGAGCTGTTTTTT
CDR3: CASSALGGTNTGELFF

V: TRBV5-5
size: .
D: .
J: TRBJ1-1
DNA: TGTGCCAGCAGCTTCGGACAGAACGAAGCTTTCTTT
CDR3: CASSFGQNEAFF

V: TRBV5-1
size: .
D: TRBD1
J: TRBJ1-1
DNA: TGCGCCAGCAGCTTGGGGGACAGGGGTGCTGAAGCTTTCTTT
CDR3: CASSLGDRGAEAFF

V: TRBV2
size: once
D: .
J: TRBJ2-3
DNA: TGTGCCAGCAGTGGACAGGCCTCAGATACGCAGTATTTT
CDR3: CASSGQASDTQYF

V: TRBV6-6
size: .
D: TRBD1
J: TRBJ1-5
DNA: TGTGCCACCCGGGACAGGGCGGGTCAGCCCCAGCATTTT
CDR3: CATRDRAGQPQHF

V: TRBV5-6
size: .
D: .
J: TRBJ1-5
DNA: TGTGCCAGCAGCTTCAGAGGGTCCCCCAATCAGCCCCAGCATTTT
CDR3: CASSFRGSPNQPQHF

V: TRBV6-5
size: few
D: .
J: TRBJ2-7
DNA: TGTGCCAGCAGCCGTGGTTACGAGCAGTACTTC
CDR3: CASSRGYEQYF

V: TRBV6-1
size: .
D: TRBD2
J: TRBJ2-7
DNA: TGTGCCAGCGGGGGACTAGCGGGAAACGAGCAGTACTTC
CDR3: CASGGLAGNEQYF

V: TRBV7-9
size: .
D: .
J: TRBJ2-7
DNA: TGTGCCAGCAGCTTACTGGGACATAAAGACTCCTACGAGCAGTACTTC
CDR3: CASSLLGHKDSYEQYF

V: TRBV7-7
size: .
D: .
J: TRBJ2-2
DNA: TGTGCCAGCAGCGACGACGACACCGGGGAGCTGTTTTTT
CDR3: CASSDDDTGELFF

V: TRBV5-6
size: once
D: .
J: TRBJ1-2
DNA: TGTGCCAGCAGCTCGATATATATAACCGGGCAGGGGTACACCTTC
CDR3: CASSSIYITGQGYTF

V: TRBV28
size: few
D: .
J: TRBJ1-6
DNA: TGTGCCAGCAGTTTAGGGGCAAGGTCACCCCTCCACTTT
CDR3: CASSLGARSPLHF

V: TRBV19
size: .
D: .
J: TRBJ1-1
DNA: TGTGCCAGTATCACCGGTGGATTGGCGAAGAACACTGAAGCTTTCTTT
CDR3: CASITGGLAKNTEAFF

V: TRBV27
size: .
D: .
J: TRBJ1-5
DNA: TGTGCCAGCAGTCCAATTTCAGGGGATCAGCCCCAGCATTTT
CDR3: CASSPISGDQPQHF

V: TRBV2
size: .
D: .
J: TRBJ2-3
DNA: TGTGCCAGCAGTGCGGGGGGCCCCACAGATACGCAGTATTTT
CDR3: CASSAGGPTDTQYF

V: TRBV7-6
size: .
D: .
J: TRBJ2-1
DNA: TGTGCCAGCAGCTTAGTCTTTTACAGGGACAATGAGCAGTTCTTC
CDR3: CASSLVFYRDNEQFF

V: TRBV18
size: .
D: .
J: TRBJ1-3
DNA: TGTGCCAGCCGGACCGATCTCTCTGGAAACACCATATATTTT
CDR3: CASRTDLSGNTIYF

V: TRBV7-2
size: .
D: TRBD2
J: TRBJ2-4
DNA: TGTGCCAGCAGCTCTCGGACTAGCGGGGGGGTAGCCAAAAACATTCAGTACTTC
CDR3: CASSSRTSGGVAKNIQYF

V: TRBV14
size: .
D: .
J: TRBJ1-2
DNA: TGTGCCAGCAGCCCCCAGGGATTATACTATGGCTACACCTTC
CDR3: CASSPQGLYYGYTF

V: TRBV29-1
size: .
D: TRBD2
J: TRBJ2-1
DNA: TGCAGCGTTGAGGTGGGACTAGCGGGGGCGGGTAATGAGCAGTTCTTC
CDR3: CSVEVGLAGAGNEQFF

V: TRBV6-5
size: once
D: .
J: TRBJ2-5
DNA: TGTGCCAGCAGGGAGACAGGAACCCAAGAGACCCAGTACTTC
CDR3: CASRETGTQETQYF

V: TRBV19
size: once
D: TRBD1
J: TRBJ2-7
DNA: TGTGCCAGTAGTCAGGGACAGGGACGCTACGAGCAGTACTTC
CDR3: CASSQGQGRYEQYF

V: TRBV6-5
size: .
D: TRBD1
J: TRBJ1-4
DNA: TGTGCCAGCAGTTTGGGACAGGGAGGGGAAAAACTGTTTTTT
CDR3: CASSLGQGGEKLFF

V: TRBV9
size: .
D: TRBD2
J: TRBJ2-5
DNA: TGTGCCAGCAGCGTAGTAGGGACTAGCGTCTACCAAGAGACCCAGTACTTC
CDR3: CASSVVGTSVYQETQYF

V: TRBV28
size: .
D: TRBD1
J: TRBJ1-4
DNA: TGTGCCAGCAGTCCCTCCACAGGGGTAAGCGGAAAACTGTTTTTT
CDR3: CASSPSTGVSGKLFF

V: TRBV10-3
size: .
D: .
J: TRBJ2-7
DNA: TGTGCCATCAGTGACAGGGGGGACGAGCAGTACTTC
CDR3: CAISDRGDEQYF

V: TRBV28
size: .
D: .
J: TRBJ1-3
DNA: TGTGCCAGCAGAGCCCCCACAGGGTTCGGAAACACCATATATTTT
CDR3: CASRAPTGFGNTIYF

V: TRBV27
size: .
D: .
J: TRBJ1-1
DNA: TGTGCCAGCAGAAGTTTCTCCCCCACTGAAGCTTTCTTT
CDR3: CASRSFSPTEAFF

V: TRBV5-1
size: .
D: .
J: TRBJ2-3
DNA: TGCGCCAGCAGCTTGGGTGTGGGAGGCACAGATACGCAGTATTTT
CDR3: CASSLGVGGTDTQYF

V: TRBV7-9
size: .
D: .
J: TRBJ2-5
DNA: TGTGCCAGCAGCATAATTTCTCGGCAGGGTGAGACCCAGTACTTC
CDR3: CASSIISRQGETQYF

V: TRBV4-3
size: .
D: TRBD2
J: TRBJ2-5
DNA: TGCGCCAGCAGCCAAGACGAGACTAGCGGGGGGTTTGAGACCCAGTACTTC
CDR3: CASSQDETSGGFETQYF

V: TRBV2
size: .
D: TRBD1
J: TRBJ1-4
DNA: TGTGCCAGCAGTGAATTCGGCAGGGGGGACGAAAAACTGTTTTTT
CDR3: CASSEFGRGDEKLFF

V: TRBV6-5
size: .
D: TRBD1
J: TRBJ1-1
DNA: TGTGCCAGCAGTTACCAGGGACAGCGGAACGCTGAAGCTTTCTTT
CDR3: CASSYQGQRNAEAFF